Below, 30 T cell receptor beta chains from the same sample are listed, as sequenced in a study of neurological immune-mediated disorders. One entry per CDR3 protein, called by TCRdb with MiXCR from the 5' RACE reads. The sample includes tens of thousands of distinct CDR3 sequences, approximately 10% of them seen just once. The sample consisted of PBMCs. The receptors come from a man in his sixties in good health.

This clonotype was counted many times. V usage is TRBV7-8 and J usage is TRBJ2-3; 8 nucleotides align to TRBD2. This CDR3 is built from 16 residues. In germline, CDR1 is SGHVS, CDR2 FQNEAQ. V shed 5 bases, J shed 2 bases, and the junction held 9 bases outside the gene matches. CDR3 sequence reads: CASSPSGGASTDTQYF. The CDR3 nucleotides read TGTGCCAGCAGCCCCTCCGGGGGGGCGTCCACAGATACGCAGTATTTT. The variable domain in full, completed from reference TRBV7-8 and TRBJ2-3, reads GAGVSQSPRYKVAKRGQDVALRCDPISGHVSLFWYQQALGQGPEFLTYFQNEAQLDKSGLPSDRFFAERPEGSVSTLKIQRTQQEDSAVYLCASSPSGGASTDTQYFGPGTRLTVL.

This clonotype was seen at least ten times. The chain recombines TRBV7-2 with TRBJ2-7; TRBD2 might be the D (6 bases). Germline V lookup: CDR1 SGHTA, CDR2 FQGNSA. This CDR3 is built from 14 residues. V dropped 5 bases and J dropped 2 bases, with 13 bases sitting between them. CDR3 coding DNA: TGTGCCAGCAGCCCCGGGGGTGGGGCCTACGAGCAGTACTTC. Its translation is CASSPGGGAYEQYF.

This clonotype was counted between two and nine times. A much larger clone is a single base away; this may be a read error. The chain has TRBV6-6 and TRBJ2-7; 9 bases line up with TRBD1. This CDR3 has 14 amino acids. Germline loops: CDR1 MNHNY, CDR2 SVGAGI (reference sequence). Here the CDR3 reads CANSYPGQGIEQYF. DNA of the CDR3: TGTGCCAACAGTTATCCGGGACAGGGAATCGAGCAGTACTTC.

The rearrangement uses TRBV11-2 and TRBJ2-3, with 10 bases lining up with TRBD2. This CDR3 has 17 amino acids. J gave up 1 base and V 4 bases, and 8 bases lay outside the gene matches. Germline CDR1 reads SGHAT; CDR2 reads FQNNGV. The CDR3 is CASSWLAGDRGTDTQYF. DNA of the CDR3: TGTGCCAGCAGCTGGCTAGCGGGGGACCGGGGCACAGATACGCAGTATTTT.

This clonotype appeared many times. V is TRBV5-1 and J is TRBJ2-5; TRBD2 aligns across 16 bases. The V gene end was trimmed by 4 bases and the J gene end by 4 bases; junction bases not matched to a gene: 7. The CDR3 runs 17 residues. Germline lookup yields CDR1 SGHRS and CDR2 YFSETQ. CDR3 coding DNA: TGCGCCAGCAGCCCAGGGACTAGCGGGGGGGTTCGAGAGACCCAGTACTTC. Protein product: CASSPGTSGGVRETQYF. Full variable domain (remainder filled in from reference TRBV5-1 and TRBJ2-5): KAGVTQTPRYLIKTRGQQVTLSCSPISGHRSVSWYQQTPGQGLQFLFEYFSETQRNKGNFPGRFSGRQFSNSRSEMNVSTLELGDSALYLCASSPGTSGGVRETQYFGPGTRLLVL.

This clonotype was seen ten or more times. V and J are TRBV10-2 and TRBJ1-1; 8 positions agree with TRBD1. This CDR3 region has 12 residues. J lost 11 bases, V lost 3 bases, and 5 bases had no gene match. The germline CDR1 and CDR2 sequences are WSHSY and SAAADI. The CDR3 spells CASSEQGVVAFF. In nucleotides, the CDR3 is TGCGCCAGCAGTGAACAGGGGGTTGTTGCTTTCTTT.

Notes on this clonotype: One base away lies a much larger clone, so this may be a sequencing read error. The rearrangement joins TRBV27 to TRBJ2-1, with a weak D call TRBD2 (5 bases). V was shortened by 6 bases and J by 4 bases, with 19 bases between the two germline ends. Germline lookup yields CDR1 MNHEY and CDR2 SMNVEV (reference sequence). This CDR3 contains 16 residues. CDR3 protein: CASSPEGREFYNEQFF. CDR3 DNA: TGTGCCAGCAGCCCAGAGGGTCGGGAATTTTACAATGAGCAGTTCTTC.

This clonotype was recorded many times. This rearrangement joins TRBV7-9 to TRBJ2-7; D is unclear. CDR1 is SEHNR and CDR2 is FQNEAQ in the germline V gene (reference sequence). Trimming left V 8 bases short and J 2 bases short, with 28 bases between. CDR3 length: 18 amino acids. CDR3 residues: CASASQVGWGRLTYEQYF. The CDR3 bases are TGTGCCAGCGCATCCCAAGTAGGTTGGGGTAGACTTACCTACGAGCAGTACTTC.

At least ten counts were recorded for this clonotype. The chain has TRBV5-1 and TRBJ1-1; possible D gene TRBD1, 6 bases. Germline V gene sequence: CDR1 SGHRS, CDR2 YFSETQ. V lost 4 bases and J lost 0, with 16 bases in between. The CDR3 consists of 16 residues. CDR3: CASSEYIQGMNTEAFF. The CDR3 coding sequence is TGCGCCAGCAGCGAATATATCCAGGGGATGAACACTGAAGCTTTCTTT.

The table lists this clonotype with many counts. The chain has TRBV5-1 and TRBJ2-2, with D possibly called TRBD1 or TRBD2 (5 bases each). Germline lookup yields CDR1 SGHRS and CDR2 YFSETQ. The CDR3 length is 12 residues. The V end was cut by 4 bases, the J end by 5 bases, with 6 bases between. The CDR3 bases are TGCGCCAGCAGCGGGGGAACCGGGGAGCTGTTTTTT. It translates to CASSGGTGELFF. Looking up the rest from reference TRBV5-1 and TRBJ2-2 gives the full variable domain: KAGVTQTPRYLIKTRGQQVTLSCSPISGHRSVSWYQQTPGQGLQFLFEYFSETQRNKGNFPGRFSGRQFSNSRSEMNVSTLELGDSALYLCASSGGTGELFFGEGSRLTVL.

This clonotype was detected ten times or more. The gene calls are TRBV6-5 and TRBJ2-1; no clear D. The V and J ends lost 5 bases and 10 bases respectively, with 18 bases between them. The CDR3 is 14 residues long. Per the germline V gene, CDR1 is MNHEY and CDR2 is SVGAGI. CDR3: CASSPRVARIEQFF. The DNA of the CDR3 is TGTGCCAGCAGTCCGCGAGTAGCCCGGATCGAGCAGTTCTTC.

For this clonotype: One junction end does not reproduce the germline sequence, and a read error may be involved. The gene calls are TRBV10-3 and TRBJ1-3; D is possibly TRBD1 (5 bases). Germline loops: CDR1 ENHRY, CDR2 SYGVKD. CDR3 size: 15 residues. CDR3 loop: CAIGGWLISGNTIYF. CDR3 in DNA: TGTGCCATCGGGGGATGGCTTATCTCTGGAAACACCATCTATTTT.

This clonotype was recorded at least ten times. J is TRBJ1-2 and V is TRBV6-5; D ambiguous. There are 16 residues in the CDR3. Germline V lookup: CDR1 MNHEY, CDR2 SVGAGI. Trimming removed 2 bases at V and 7 bases at J, with 20 bases between. DNA for the CDR3: TGTGCCAGCAGTTACCTCAAAAGAGGATATCGTGCTGGCTACACCTTC. Protein sequence: CASSYLKRGYRAGYTF.

This chain links TRBV7-2 with TRBJ2-5; D unclear. CDR3 size: 14 residues. V was cut by 5 bases and J by 5 bases, with 15 bases left in between. Germline assignment: CDR1 SGHTA and CDR2 FQGNSA. CDR3 nucleotides: TGTGCCAGCAGCCCGCCTGGAACGCGGGAGACCCAGTACTTC. Its protein is CASSPPGTRETQYF.

Many counts were recorded for this clonotype. This rearrangement joins TRBV7-2 to TRBJ1-3; D might be TRBD1 (6 bases). V lost 5 bases, J lost 5 bases, and 10 bases lay in between. This CDR3 contains 13 residues. Germline CDR1 SGHTA, CDR2 FQGNSA. CDR3 DNA sequence: TGTGCCAGCAGCCCGGGGGCCAGAAACACCATATATTTT. It yields the protein CASSPGARNTIYF.

As to this clonotype: Germline and junction disagree at one end, which may indicate a read error. The rearrangement joins TRBV29-1 to TRBJ1-2, with no clear D. Germline V gene sequence: CDR1 SQVTM, CDR2 ANQGSEA. The CDR3 spans 12 residues. In DNA, the CDR3 is TGCAGCGTTGAAGAATTTAGCTATGGCCACACCTTC. Translation gives CSVEEFSYGHTF.

This clonotype showed up many times. J is TRBJ1-3 and V is TRBV20-1; 8 bases are shared with TRBD1. This CDR3 is built from 13 residues. Germline V gene lookup returns CDR1 DFQATT and CDR2 SNEGSKA (reference sequence). J was trimmed by 5 bases and V by 5 bases; bases with no gene match: 5. Here the CDR3 reads CSAYDRGRNTIYF. The CDR3 nucleotides read TGCAGTGCTTATGACAGGGGAAGAAACACCATATATTTT.

The sample holds many counts of this clonotype. This chain links TRBV6-5 with TRBJ2-7; TRBD1 matches 7 bases. The junction had 9 bases not matched to a gene; V was cut back by 6 bases and J by 4 bases. CDR3 length equals 14 residues. Germline values: CDR1 MNHEY, CDR2 SVGAGI. The DNA for the CDR3 is TGTGCCAGCAGATACGACAGGGTACCGTACGAGCAGTACTTC. It translates to CASRYDRVPYEQYF.

The table lists this clonotype with many counts. The chain employs TRBV20-1 and TRBJ1-4; a possible D gene is TRBD1 (6 bases). Germline V gives CDR1 DFQATT, CDR2 SNEGSKA (reference sequence). The CDR3 totals 12 residues. CDR3: CRAGTFNEKLFF. CDR3 nucleotides: TGCAGGGCCGGGACATTTAATGAAAAACTGTTTTTT.

A few counts support this clonotype. CDR3 protein: CASSTGGVGDTQYF. CDR3 nucleotides: TGTGCCAGTAGTACAGGGGGCGTGGGAGATACGCAGTATTTT. The chain joins TRBV19 to TRBJ2-3; 8 positions agree with TRBD1. The CDR3 has 14 residues. Germline-derived CDR1 and CDR2 are LNHDA and SQIVND (reference sequence). The V segment lost 4 bases and the J segment 5 bases; nucleotides outside the gene matches: 5.

This clonotype was seen at least ten times. The chain has TRBV5-6 and TRBJ2-1; D is ambiguous. The V gene lost 7 bases and the J gene lost 12 bases, with 17 bases spanning the gap. From germline, CDR1 is SGHDT and CDR2 YYEEEE. There are 12 residues in the CDR3. CDR3 amino acids: CASGGGDRWQFF. The CDR3 nucleotides read TGTGCCAGCGGTGGCGGCGATCGATGGCAGTTCTTC.

At least ten counts were recorded for this clonotype. The CDR3 sequence is CASSLWGGSGANVLTF. In DNA, the CDR3 is TGTGCCAGCAGCTTGTGGGGTGGCTCTGGGGCCAACGTCCTGACTTTC. The rearrangement joins TRBV5-5 to TRBJ2-6, with no clear D. The CDR3 runs to 16 residues. V was shortened by 1 base and J by 0 bases, with 8 bases between the two germline ends. From germline, CDR1 is SGHKS and CDR2 YYEKEE (reference sequence). Variable domain in full (rest from reference TRBV5-5 and TRBJ2-6): DAGVTQSPTHLIKTRGQQVTLRCSPISGHKSVSWYQQVLGQGPQFIFQYYEKEERGRGNFPDRFSARQFPNYSSELNVNALLLGDSALYLCASSLWGGSGANVLTFGAGSRLTVL.

This clonotype was detected ten times or more. The chain joins TRBV12-3 or TRBV12-4 to TRBJ2-7; D unresolved. The CDR3 is 14 residues long. The V end was cut by 6 bases, the J end by 0 bases, with 12 bases between. The CDR3 here is CASRDGRFSYEQYF. CDR3 coding DNA: TGTGCCAGCAGAGACGGCCGCTTCTCCTACGAGCAGTACTTC.

This clonotype has a count of ten or more. V is TRBV5-5 and J is TRBJ2-1; TRBD1 aligns across 7 bases. The junction had 10 bases not matched to a gene; V was cut back by 2 bases and J by 8 bases. The germline V gene encodes CDR1 SGHKS and CDR2 YYEKEE (reference sequence). The CDR3 has 15 amino acids. The CDR3 bases are TGTGCCAGCAGCTTAGGGACAGTGACTCTACATGAGCAGTTCTTC. Amino acids: CASSLGTVTLHEQFF.

This clonotype was detected many times. The chain links TRBV5-1 to TRBJ1-1; TRBD1 matches at 7 bases. CDR3 length equals 14 residues. V dropped 4 bases and J dropped 6; count of bases not matched to a gene: 9. Germline CDR1 SGHRS, CDR2 YFSETQ. The chain's CDR3 is CASSRGQAGAEAFF. The CDR3 DNA reads TGCGCCAGCAGCAGAGGACAGGCCGGGGCTGAAGCTTTCTTT. The full variable domain, with the rest looked up from reference TRBV5-1 and TRBJ1-1, is KAGVTQTPRYLIKTRGQQVTLSCSPISGHRSVSWYQQTPGQGLQFLFEYFSETQRNKGNFPGRFSGRQFSNSRSEMNVSTLELGDSALYLCASSRGQAGAEAFFGQGTRLTVV.

This clonotype was detected ten times or more. The chain joins TRBV7-2 to TRBJ1-1; unclear D gene. Trimming took 2 bases from V and 0 from J, leaving 7 bases between them. Per germline, CDR1 SGHTA and CDR2 FQGNSA. This CDR3 has 14 amino acids. The CDR3 DNA sequence: TGTGCCAGCAGCTTACTTGGATTGAACACTGAAGCTTTCTTT. Residues: CASSLLGLNTEAFF.

Ten or more counts support this clonotype. This chain links TRBV7-8 with TRBJ2-1, with TRBD2 identical over 9 bases. There are 16 residues in the CDR3. CDR1 is SGHVS and CDR2 is FQNEAQ in the germline V gene. The J segment lost 4 bases and the V segment lost 4 bases, leaving 8 bases of the junction unmatched. CDR3 nucleotides: TGTGCCAGCAGCTCTCCGGCGGGGGGGCTTTACAATGAGCAGTTCTTC. Its translation is CASSSPAGGLYNEQFF.

This clonotype was counted at least ten times. The J gene is TRBJ1-6, the V gene TRBV12-3 or TRBV12-4; no definite D call. The CDR3 consists of 12 residues. The germline V and J ends were trimmed by 6 bases and 6 bases, with 6 bases remaining between them. CDR3 loop: CASRLPNSPLHF. CDR3 DNA sequence: TGTGCCAGCAGGCTGCCTAATTCACCCCTCCACTTT.

This clonotype was picked up many times. The chain couples TRBV20-1 to TRBJ2-1; D not certain. The CDR3 is 13 amino acids. V lost 3 bases and J 6 bases, leaving 12 bases between the germline ends. Per germline, CDR1 DFQATT and CDR2 SNEGSKA (reference sequence). In nucleotides, the CDR3 is TGCAGTGCTAGTGGGCCACCAGCCAATGAGCAGTTCTTC. It yields the protein CSASGPPANEQFF.

In its sample, this clonotype was seen many times. This chain links TRBV27 with TRBJ2-1; D may be TRBD2 (7 bases). The germline gives CDR1 MNHEY, CDR2 SMNVEV (reference sequence). V gave up 3 bases and J gave up 7 bases, with 16 bases separating them. The CDR3 is 15 residues long. CDR3 DNA sequence: TGTGCCAGCAGTTTTCGAGGGGGGGCCGGTAATGAGCAGTTCTTC. Translated: CASSFRGGAGNEQFF.